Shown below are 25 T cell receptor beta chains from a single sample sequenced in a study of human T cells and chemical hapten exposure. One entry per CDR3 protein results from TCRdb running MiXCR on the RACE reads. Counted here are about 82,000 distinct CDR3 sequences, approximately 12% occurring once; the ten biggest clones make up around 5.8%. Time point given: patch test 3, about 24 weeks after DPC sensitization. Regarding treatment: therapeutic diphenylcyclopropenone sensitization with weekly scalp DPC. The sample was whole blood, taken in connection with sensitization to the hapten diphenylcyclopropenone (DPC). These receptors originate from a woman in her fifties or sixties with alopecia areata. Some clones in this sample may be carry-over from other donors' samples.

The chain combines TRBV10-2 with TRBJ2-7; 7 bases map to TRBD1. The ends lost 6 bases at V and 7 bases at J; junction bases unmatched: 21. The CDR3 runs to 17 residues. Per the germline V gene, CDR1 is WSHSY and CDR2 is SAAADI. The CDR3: CASRRDRPDGAPSEQYF. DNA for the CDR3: TGCGCCAGCAGAAGGGACAGACCCGACGGAGCACCCTCTGAGCAGTACTTC.

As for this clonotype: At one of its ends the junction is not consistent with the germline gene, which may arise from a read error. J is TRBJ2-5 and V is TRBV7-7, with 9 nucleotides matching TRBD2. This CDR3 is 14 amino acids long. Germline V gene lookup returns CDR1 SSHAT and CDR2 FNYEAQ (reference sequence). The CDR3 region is CASSPERGVETQYF. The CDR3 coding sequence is TGTGCTAGCAGCCCAGAGCGGGGGGTAGAGACCCAGTACTTC.

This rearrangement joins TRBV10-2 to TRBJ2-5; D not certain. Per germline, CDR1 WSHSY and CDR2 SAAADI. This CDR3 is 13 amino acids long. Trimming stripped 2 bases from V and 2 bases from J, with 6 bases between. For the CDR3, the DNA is TGCGCCAGCAGTGAGGACACGCAAGAGACCCAGTACTTC. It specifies CASSEDTQETQYF.

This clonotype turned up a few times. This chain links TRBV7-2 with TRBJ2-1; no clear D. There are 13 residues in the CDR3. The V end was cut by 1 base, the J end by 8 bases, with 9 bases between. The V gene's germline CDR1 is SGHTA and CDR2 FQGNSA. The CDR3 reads CASSLVGGDEQFF. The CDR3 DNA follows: TGTGCCAGCAGCTTAGTTGGTGGAGATGAGCAGTTCTTC.

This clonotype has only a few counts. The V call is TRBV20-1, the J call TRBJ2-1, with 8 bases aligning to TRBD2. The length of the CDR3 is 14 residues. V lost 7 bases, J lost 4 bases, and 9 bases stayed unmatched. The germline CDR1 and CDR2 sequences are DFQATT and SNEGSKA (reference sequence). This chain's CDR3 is CSGLSGSAYNEQFF. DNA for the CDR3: TGCAGTGGTCTCAGCGGGAGTGCATACAATGAGCAGTTCTTC.

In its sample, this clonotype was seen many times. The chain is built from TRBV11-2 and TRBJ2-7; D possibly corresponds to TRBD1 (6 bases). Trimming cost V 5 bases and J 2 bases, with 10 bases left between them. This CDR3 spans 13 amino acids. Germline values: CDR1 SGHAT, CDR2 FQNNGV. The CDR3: CASSIGQTYEQYF. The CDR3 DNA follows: TGTGCCAGCAGCATTGGACAGACCTACGAGCAGTACTTC.

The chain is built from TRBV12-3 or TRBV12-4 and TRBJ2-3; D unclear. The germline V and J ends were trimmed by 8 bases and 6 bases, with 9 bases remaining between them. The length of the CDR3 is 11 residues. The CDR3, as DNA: TGTGCCAGCCCTGTCGCCGATACGCAGTATTTT. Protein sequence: CASPVADTQYF.

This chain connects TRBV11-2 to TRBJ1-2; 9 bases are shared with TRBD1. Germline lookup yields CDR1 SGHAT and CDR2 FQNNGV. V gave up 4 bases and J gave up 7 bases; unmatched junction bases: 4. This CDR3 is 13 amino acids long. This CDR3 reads CASSSTGGRGYTF. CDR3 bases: TGTGCCAGCAGCTCGACAGGGGGACGTGGCTACACCTTC. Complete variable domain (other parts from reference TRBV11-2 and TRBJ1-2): EAGVAQSPRYKIIEKRQSVAFWCNPISGHATLYWYQQILGQGPKLLIQFQNNGVVDDSQLPKDRFSAERLKGVDSTLKIQPAKLEDSAVYLCASSSTGGRGYTFGSGTRLTVV.

CDR3 in amino acids: CASSAGLAGIVGTGELFF. The DNA for the CDR3 is TGTGCCAGCAGCGCGGGACTAGCGGGAATTGTAGGCACCGGGGAGCTGTTTTTT. The chain couples TRBV9 to TRBJ2-2; 13 positions agree with TRBD2. V lost 3 bases to trimming and J lost 4 bases; unmatched junction nucleotides: 9. Germline V gene lookup returns CDR1 SGDLS and CDR2 YYNGEE. This CDR3 region has 18 residues.

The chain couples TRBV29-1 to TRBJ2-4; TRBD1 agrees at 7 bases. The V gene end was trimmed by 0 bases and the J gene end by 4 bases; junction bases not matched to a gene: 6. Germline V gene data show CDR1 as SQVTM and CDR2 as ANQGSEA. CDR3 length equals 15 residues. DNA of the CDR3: TGCAGCGTTGAAGAGGGTAGGGGGCTTAAAAACATTCAGTACTTC. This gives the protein CSVEEGRGLKNIQYF.

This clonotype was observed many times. CDR3 bases: TGTGCCACCAGTGACCCTCCCATGGATACGCAGTATTTT. Its protein is CATSDPPMDTQYF. The chain recombines TRBV24-1 with TRBJ2-3; D not resolved. CDR3 length: 13 residues. V was clipped by 4 bases and J by 6 bases, with 10 bases between them. CDR1 and CDR2 from the germline V gene are KGHDR and SFDVKD.

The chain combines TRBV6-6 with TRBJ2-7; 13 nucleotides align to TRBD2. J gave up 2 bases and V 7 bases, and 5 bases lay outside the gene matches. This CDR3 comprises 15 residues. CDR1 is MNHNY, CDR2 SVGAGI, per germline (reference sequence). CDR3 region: CASTSGTSGTYEQYF. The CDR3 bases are TGTGCCAGCACTTCTGGGACTAGCGGGACCTACGAGCAGTACTTC.

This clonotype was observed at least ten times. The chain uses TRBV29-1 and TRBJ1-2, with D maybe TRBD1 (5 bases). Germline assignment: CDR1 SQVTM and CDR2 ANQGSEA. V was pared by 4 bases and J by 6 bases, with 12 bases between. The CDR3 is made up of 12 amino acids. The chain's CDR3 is CSVGRDLDGYTF. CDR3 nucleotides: TGCAGCGTTGGAAGGGACTTAGATGGCTACACCTTC.

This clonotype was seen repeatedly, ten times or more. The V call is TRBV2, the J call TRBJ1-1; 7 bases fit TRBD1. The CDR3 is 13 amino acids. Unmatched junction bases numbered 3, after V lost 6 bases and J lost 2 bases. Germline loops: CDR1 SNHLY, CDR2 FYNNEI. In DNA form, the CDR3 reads TGTGCCAGCAGGGGGGACAGTAACACTGAAGCTTTCTTT. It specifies CASRGDSNTEAFF.

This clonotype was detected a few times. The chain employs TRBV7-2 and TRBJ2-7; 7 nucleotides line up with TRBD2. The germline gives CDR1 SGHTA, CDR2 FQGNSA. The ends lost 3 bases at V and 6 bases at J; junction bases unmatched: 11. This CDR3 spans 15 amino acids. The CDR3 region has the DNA TGTGCCAGCAGCTTCCGTAGGGTTAGCGGGTCCGAGCAGTACTTC. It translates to CASSFRRVSGSEQYF.

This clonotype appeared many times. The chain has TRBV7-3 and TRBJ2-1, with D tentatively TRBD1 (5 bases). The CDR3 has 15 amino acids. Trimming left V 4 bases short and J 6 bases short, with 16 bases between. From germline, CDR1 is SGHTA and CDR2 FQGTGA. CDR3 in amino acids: CASSSLPGSINEQFF. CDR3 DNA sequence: TGTGCCAGCAGCTCCCTTCCAGGGTCAATCAATGAGCAGTTCTTC.

CDR3 amino acids: CASSLAGEPTDTQYF. The CDR3 nucleotides read TGTGCCAGCAGCTTAGCGGGGGAACCCACAGATACGCAGTATTTT. The chain recombines TRBV7-9 with TRBJ2-3; possibly TRBD1 or TRBD2 for D (5 bases each). Germline-derived CDR1 and CDR2 are SEHNR and FQNEAQ (reference sequence). CDR3 size: 15 residues. Trimming pared 0 bases from V and 2 bases from J, leaving 9 bases between.

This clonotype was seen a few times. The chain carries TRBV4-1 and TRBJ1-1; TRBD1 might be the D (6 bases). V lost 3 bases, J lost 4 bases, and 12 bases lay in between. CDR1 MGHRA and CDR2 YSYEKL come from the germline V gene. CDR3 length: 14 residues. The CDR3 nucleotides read TGCGCCAGCAGCCACCCTTTCAGGGGCACTGAAGCTTTCTTT. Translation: CASSHPFRGTEAFF.

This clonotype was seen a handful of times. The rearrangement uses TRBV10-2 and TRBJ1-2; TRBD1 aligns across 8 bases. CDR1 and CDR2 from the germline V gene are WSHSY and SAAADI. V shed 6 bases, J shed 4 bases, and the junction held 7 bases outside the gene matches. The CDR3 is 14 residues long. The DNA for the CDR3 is TGCGCCAGCAGCGGGACAGGCGCCAGCTATGGCTACACCTTC. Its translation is CASSGTGASYGYTF.

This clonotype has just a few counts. The DNA of the CDR3 is TGTGCCATCAGTGAAGGACCCTACGAGCAGTACTTC. Translated, it gives CAISEGPYEQYF. This sequence joins TRBV10-3 and TRBJ2-7; D unclear. Germline CDR1 ENHRY, CDR2 SYGVKD. V was pared by 3 bases and J by 2 bases, with 5 bases between. The CDR3 has 12 amino acids.

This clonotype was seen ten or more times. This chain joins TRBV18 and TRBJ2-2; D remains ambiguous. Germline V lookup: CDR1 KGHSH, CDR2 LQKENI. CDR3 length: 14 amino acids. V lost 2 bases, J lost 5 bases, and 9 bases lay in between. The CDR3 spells CASSPGSQTGELFF. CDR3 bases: TGTGCCAGCTCACCAGGGTCGCAGACCGGGGAGCTGTTTTTT. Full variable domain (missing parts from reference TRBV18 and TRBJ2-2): NAGVMQNPRHLVRRRGQEARLRCSPMKGHSHVYWYRQLPEEGLKFMVYLQKENIIDESGMPKERFSAEFPKEGPSILRIQQVVRGDSAAYFCASSPGSQTGELFFGEGSRLTVL.

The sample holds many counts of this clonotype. For the CDR3, the DNA is TGCGCCAGCAGCTTGGACGAGAATAGCGGGAGGCGAGAGCAGTTCTTC. It is translated as CASSLDENSGRREQFF. V gene TRBV5-1 combines with J gene TRBJ2-1; 10 bases are a match to TRBD2. This CDR3 has 16 residues. From germline, CDR1 is SGHRS and CDR2 YFSETQ. The V gene end was trimmed by 0 bases and the J gene end by 10 bases; junction bases not matched to a gene: 10.

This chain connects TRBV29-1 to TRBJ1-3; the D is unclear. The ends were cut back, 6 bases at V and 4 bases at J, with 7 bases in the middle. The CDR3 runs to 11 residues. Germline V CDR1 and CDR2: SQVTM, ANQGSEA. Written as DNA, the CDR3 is TGCAGCGTCGGCTCCGGAAACACCATATATTTT. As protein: CSVGSGNTIYF.

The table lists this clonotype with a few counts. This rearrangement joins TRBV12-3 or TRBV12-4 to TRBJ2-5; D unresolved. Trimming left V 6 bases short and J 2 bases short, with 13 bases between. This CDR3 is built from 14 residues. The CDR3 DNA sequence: TGTGCCAGCAGCCCCTTGAAGATGCAAGAGACCCAGTACTTC. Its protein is CASSPLKMQETQYF.

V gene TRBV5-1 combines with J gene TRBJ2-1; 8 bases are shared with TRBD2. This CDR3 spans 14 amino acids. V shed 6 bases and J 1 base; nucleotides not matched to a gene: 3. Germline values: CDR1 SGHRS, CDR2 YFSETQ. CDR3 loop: CASNPSGSYNEQFF. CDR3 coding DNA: TGCGCCAGCAACCCTAGCGGGTCCTACAATGAGCAGTTCTTC.